A selection of T cell receptor beta chains follows, all from one sample in a study of T cells after yellow fever vaccination. TCRdb fed the 5' RACE reads into MiXCR, producing one record per CDR3 protein. Of around 110,000 distinct CDR3 sequences listed, 8% to 9.5% are singletons. Here the sequenced sample was CD8+ T cells sorted from PBMCs, taken 45 days after the yellow fever booster vaccination. The receptors here all came from a man aged 30 to 45 who received the YFV17D yellow fever vaccine. The CDR3 runs from the conserved cysteine through the conserved F or W. Each record gives: clone size, J gene, D gene, V gene, CDR3 DNA, CDR3 protein. The D gene is left open where the match is weak. Clone size, where shown, is once, few, many, or a class for clones that have expanded.

many,TRBJ2-2,.,TRBV29-1,TGCAGCGTTGAAGGCTCGCAGGGCGTAGAGACCGGGGAGCTGTTTTTT,CSVEGSQGVETGELFF
few,TRBJ2-1,TRBD2,TRBV7-9,TGTGCCAGCAGCTCGTACGGCCTAGCGGGTTTCAATGAGCAGTTCTTC,CASSSYGLAGFNEQFF
many,TRBJ2-3,TRBD2,TRBV29-1,TGCAGCGTTGAAGGGCTAGCGGGAACCACAGATACGCAGTATTTT,CSVEGLAGTTDTQYF
many,TRBJ1-5,.,TRBV28,TGTGCCAGCAGTCCACACCGGATGGAGGAGCCCCAGCATTTT,CASSPHRMEEPQHF
.,TRBJ2-7,.,TRBV7-6,TGTGCCAGCAGCTCCACAGGGACGTATAGCGGCCCCTACGAGCAGTACTTC,CASSSTGTYSGPYEQYF
many,TRBJ2-5,.,TRBV15,TGTGCCACCAGCAGAGCAGGGGGGTACCAAGAGACCCAGTACTTC,CATSRAGGYQETQYF
many,TRBJ2-1,.,TRBV29-1,TGCAGCGTTGAAGGCTGGAGCTCCTACAATGAGCAGTTCTTC,CSVEGWSSYNEQFF
many,TRBJ2-2,TRBD2,TRBV7-6,TGTGCCAGCAGCTTAGGAAGGACTAGCGGGAACACCGGGGAGCTGTTTTTT,CASSLGRTSGNTGELFF
.,TRBJ1-4,.,TRBV19,TGTGCCAGTAGTATCGGAGCAGCGGGAAGCTATGAAAAACTGTTTTTT,CASSIGAAGSYEKLFF
many,TRBJ2-7,.,TRBV12-3/TRBV12-4,TGTGCCACCGGTAATCGGGTCGAGCAGTACTTC,CATGNRVEQYF
many,TRBJ2-5,TRBD1,TRBV10-2,TGCGCCAGCGGACAGGGGATAGAGACCCAGTACTTC,CASGQGIETQYF
many,TRBJ2-7,.,TRBV4-1,TGCGCCAGCAGCCAAGGGGACATGACCTACGAGCAGTACTTC,CASSQGDMTYEQYF
.,TRBJ2-3,.,TRBV19,TGTGCCAGTAGTCCTCGGACCTTACCTAGCACAGATACGCAGTATTTT,CASSPRTLPSTDTQYF